This entry describes one T cell receptor beta chain. This record belongs to a study of T cells of healthy individuals. TCRdb ran MiXCR on the 5' RACE reads and lists one entry per CDR3 protein. This table holds 90,000 to 100,000 distinct CDR3 sequences, around 17% found once. The CDR3 length is 14 residues. Germline-derived CDR1 and CDR2 are LNHNV and YYDKDF (reference sequence). Trimming shortened V by 3 bases and J by 2 bases, and 7 bases separated the two germline ends. The sequence was obtained from a human donor in good health. This chain joins TRBV15 and TRBJ2-2; D ambiguous. The CDR3 DNA reads as TGTGCCACCAGCAGCATGTCCAACACCGGGGAGCTGTTTTTT. This encodes CATSSMSNTGELFF.